A selection of T cell receptor beta chains follows, all from one sample in a study of vaccination and CD4 T cells after COVID-19. One entry per CDR3 protein, called by TCRdb with MiXCR from the PCR reads. The sample records 15,000 to 20,000 distinct CDR3 sequences, approximately 60% being singletons. The source was CD4+ T cells from blood, collected after SARS-CoV-2 vaccination. The receptors originated from a human donor who had recovered from COVID-19. The CDR3 runs from the conserved cysteine through the conserved F or W.

v_call: TRBV24-1; cdr3_aa: CATSETPDRGYGYTF
v_call: TRBV18; cdr3_aa: CASSPQDRVNYGYTF
v_call: TRBV25-1; cdr3_aa: CASSAAGPLDYGYTF
v_call: TRBV19; cdr3_aa: CASRRNPQVDEQFF
v_call: TRBV20-1; cdr3_aa: CSASGLSGNTIYF
v_call: TRBV7-9; cdr3_aa: CASSPKSSNEQFF
v_call: TRBV6-2/TRBV6-3; cdr3_aa: CASSYRLRVGNQPQHF
v_call: TRBV20-1; cdr3_aa: CSARDQNNYGYTF
v_call: TRBV9; cdr3_aa: CASSPTTDEKLFF
v_call: TRBV6-2/TRBV6-3; cdr3_aa: CASRRTVLYSGNTIYF
v_call: TRBV7-2; cdr3_aa: CASITGQYGYTF
v_call: TRBV20-1; cdr3_aa: CSARGGTSGRAYNEQFF
v_call: TRBV20-1; cdr3_aa: CSAAPSAGGTSTQYF
v_call: TRBV20-1; cdr3_aa: CSALQGPDQPQHF
v_call: TRBV12-3/TRBV12-4; cdr3_aa: CASSPTGRGVNQPQHF
v_call: TRBV4-2; cdr3_aa: CASSQERIMAYEQYF
v_call: TRBV2; cdr3_aa: CASSYSEPTEAFF
v_call: TRBV7-2; cdr3_aa: CASSLGPYTGELFF
v_call: TRBV6-5; cdr3_aa: CASSYLDAYNSPLHF
v_call: TRBV6-1; cdr3_aa: CASLGLRATRGEVYGYTF
v_call: TRBV10-3; cdr3_aa: CAIKEDRSTDTQYF
v_call: TRBV2; cdr3_aa: CASAASPSYEQYF